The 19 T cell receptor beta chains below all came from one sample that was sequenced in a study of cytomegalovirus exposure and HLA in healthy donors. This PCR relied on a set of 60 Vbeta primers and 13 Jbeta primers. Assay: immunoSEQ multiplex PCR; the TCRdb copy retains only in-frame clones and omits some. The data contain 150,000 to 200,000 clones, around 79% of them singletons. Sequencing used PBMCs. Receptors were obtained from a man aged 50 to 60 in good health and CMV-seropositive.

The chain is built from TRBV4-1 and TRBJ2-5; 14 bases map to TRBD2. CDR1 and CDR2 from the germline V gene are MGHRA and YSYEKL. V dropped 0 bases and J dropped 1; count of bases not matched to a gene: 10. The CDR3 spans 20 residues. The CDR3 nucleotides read TGCGCCAGCAGCCAAGACACTGGACTAGCGGGGGGATACTCCCAAGAGACCCAGTACTTC. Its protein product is CASSQDTGLAGGYSQETQYF.

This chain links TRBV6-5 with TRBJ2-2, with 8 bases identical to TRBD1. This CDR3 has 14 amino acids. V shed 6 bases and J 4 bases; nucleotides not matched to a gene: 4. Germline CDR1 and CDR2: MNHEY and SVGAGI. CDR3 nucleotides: TGTGCCAGCAGGGACAGGGCGGTCACCGGGGAGCTGTTTTTT. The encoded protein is CASRDRAVTGELFF.

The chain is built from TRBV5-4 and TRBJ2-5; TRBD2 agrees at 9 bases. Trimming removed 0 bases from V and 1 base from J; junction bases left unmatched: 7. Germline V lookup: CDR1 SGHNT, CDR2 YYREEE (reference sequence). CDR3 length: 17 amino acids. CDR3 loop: CASSLGLSSGIQETQYF. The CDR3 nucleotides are TGTGCCAGCAGCTTGGGGTTGTCTAGCGGGATCCAAGAGACCCAGTACTTC.

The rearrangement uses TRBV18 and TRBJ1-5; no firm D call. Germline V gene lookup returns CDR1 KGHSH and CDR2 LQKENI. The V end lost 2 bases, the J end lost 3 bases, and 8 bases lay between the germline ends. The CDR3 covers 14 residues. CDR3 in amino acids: CASSPSGSNQPQHF. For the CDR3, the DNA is TGTGCCAGCTCACCATCGGGGTCCAATCAGCCCCAGCATTTT.

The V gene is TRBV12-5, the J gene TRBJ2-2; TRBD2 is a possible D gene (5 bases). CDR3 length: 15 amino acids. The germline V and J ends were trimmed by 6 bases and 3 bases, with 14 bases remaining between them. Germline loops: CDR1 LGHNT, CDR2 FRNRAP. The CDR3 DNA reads TGTGCTAGTGGCCTAGGGAGTGGACACACCGGGGAGCTGTTTTTT. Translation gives CASGLGSGHTGELFF.

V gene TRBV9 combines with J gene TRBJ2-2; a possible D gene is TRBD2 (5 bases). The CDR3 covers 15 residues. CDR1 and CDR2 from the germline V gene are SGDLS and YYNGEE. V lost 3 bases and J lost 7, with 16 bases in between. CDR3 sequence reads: CASSADWAGGGELFF. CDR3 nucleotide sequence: TGTGCCAGCAGCGCGGACTGGGCCGGCGGCGGGGAGCTGTTTTTT. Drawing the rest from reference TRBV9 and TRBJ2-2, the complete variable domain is DSGVTQTPKHLITATGQRVTLRCSPRSGDLSVYWYQQSLDQGLQFLIQYYNGEERAKGNILERFSAQQFPDLHSELNLSSLELGDSALYFCASSADWAGGGELFFGEGSRLTVL.

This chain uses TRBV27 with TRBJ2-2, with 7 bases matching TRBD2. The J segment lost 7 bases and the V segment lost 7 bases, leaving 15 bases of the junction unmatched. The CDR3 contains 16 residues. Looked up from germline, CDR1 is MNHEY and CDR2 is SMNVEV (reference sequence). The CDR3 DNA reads TGTGCCAGCACCTACCTCAGGGCGGGGGTAGACGGGGAGCTGTTTTTT. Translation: CASTYLRAGVDGELFF.

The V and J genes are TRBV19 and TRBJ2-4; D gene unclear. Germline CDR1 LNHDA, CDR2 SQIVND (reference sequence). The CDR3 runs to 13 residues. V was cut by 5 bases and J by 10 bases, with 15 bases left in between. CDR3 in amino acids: CASSARNPRIQYF. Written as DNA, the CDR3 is TGTGCCAGTAGTGCCCGGAACCCCAGGATTCAGTACTTC.

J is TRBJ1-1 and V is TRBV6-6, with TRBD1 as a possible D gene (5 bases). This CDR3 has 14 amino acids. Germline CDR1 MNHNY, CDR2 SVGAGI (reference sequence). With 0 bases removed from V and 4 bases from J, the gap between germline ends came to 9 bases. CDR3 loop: CASSYSGGVTEAFF. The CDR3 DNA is TGTGCCAGCAGTTACTCGGGGGGGGTCACTGAAGCTTTCTTT.

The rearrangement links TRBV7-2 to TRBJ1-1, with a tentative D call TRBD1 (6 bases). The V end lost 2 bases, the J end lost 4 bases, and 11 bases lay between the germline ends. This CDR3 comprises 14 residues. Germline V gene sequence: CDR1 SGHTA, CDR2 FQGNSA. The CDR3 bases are TGTGCCAGCAGCTTATACAGGGACGCCACTGAAGCTTTCTTT. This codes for CASSLYRDATEAFF.

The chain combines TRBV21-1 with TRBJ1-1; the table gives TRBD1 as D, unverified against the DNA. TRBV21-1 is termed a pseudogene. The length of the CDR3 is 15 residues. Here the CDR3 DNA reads TGTGCCAGCAGCAAAGGGCCAGGGATTAGGACTGAAGCTTTCTTT. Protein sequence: CASSKGPGIRTEAFF.

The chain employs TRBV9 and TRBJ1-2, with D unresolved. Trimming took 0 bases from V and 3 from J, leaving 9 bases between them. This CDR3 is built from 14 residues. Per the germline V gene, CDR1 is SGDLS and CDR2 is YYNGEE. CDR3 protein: CASSVGRAHYGYTF. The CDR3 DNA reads TGTGCCAGCAGCGTAGGGAGAGCGCACTATGGCTACACCTTC.

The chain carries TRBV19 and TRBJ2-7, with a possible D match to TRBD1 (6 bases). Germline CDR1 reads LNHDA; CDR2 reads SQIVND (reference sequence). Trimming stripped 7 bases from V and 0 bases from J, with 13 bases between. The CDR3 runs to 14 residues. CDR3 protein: CASKGADSSYEQYF. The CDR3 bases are TGTGCCAGTAAAGGGGCGGACAGCTCCTACGAGCAGTACTTC.

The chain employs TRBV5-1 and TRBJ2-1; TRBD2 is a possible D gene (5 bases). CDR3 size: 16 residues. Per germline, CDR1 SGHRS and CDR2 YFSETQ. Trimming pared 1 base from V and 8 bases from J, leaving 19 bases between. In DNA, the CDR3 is TGCGCCAGCAGCTTGAACGTCCGGGGTAGCGCGGATGAGCAGTTCTTC. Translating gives CASSLNVRGSADEQFF.

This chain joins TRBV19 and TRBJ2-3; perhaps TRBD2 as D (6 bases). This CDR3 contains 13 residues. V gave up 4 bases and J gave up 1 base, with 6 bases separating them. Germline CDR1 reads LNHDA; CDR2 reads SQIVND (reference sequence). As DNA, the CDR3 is TGTGCCAGTAGTACGGGGGGCACAGATACGCAGTATTTT. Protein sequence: CASSTGGTDTQYF.

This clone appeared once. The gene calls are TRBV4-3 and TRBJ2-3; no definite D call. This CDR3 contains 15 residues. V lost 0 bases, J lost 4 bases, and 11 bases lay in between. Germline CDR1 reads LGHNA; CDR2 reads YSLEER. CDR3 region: CASSQDQANPDTQYF. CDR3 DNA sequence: TGCGCCAGCAGCCAAGATCAGGCCAACCCAGATACGCAGTATTTT.

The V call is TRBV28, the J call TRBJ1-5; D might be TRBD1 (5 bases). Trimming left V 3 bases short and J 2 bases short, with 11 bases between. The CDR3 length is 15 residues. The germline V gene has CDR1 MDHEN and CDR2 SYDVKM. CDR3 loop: CASSFYSGRNQPQHF. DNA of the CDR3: TGTGCCAGCAGTTTTTATTCAGGGCGCAATCAGCCCCAGCATTTT.

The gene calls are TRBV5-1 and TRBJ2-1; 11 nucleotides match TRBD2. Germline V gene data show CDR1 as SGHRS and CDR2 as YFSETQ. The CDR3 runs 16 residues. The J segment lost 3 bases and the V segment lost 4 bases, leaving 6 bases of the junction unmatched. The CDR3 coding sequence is TGCGCCAGCAGCGCCGGGACTAGCGGATTCTACAATGAGCAGTTCTTC. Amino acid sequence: CASSAGTSGFYNEQFF.

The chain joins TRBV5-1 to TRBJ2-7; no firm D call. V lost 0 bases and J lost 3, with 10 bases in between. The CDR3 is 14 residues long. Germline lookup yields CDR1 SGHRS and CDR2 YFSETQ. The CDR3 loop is CASSLDLLDYEQYF. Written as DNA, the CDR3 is TGCGCCAGCAGCTTGGACCTACTCGACTACGAGCAGTACTTC.